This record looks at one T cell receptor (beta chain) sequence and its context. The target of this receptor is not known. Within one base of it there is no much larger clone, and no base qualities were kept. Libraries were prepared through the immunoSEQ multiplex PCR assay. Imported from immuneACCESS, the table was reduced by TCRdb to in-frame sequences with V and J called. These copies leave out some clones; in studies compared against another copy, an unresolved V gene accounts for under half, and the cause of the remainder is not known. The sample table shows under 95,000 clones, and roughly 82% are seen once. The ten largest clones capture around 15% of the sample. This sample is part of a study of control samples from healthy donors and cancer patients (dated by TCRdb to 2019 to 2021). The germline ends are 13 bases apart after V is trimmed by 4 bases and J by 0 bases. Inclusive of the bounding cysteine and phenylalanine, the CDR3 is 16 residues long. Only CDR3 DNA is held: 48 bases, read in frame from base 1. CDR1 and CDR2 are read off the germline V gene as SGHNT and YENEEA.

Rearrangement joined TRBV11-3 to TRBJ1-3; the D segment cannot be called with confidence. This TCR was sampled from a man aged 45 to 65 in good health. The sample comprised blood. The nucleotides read TGTGCCAGCAGCTACCCCACGGGTAGCTCTGGAAACACCATATATTTT. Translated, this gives CASSYPTGSSGNTIYF.